This T cell receptor (beta chain) stems from a study of cytomegalovirus exposure and HLA in healthy donors. For the study at large: The approximately 120 validation repertoires used the same platform as the roughly 720 first-cohort repertoires (as reported by a later analysis). Findings of the study overall: The study flagged fewer than 200 TCR beta chains as cytomegalovirus-associated. Among TCR sequences, most were rare, though some public TCRs appeared in many donors. It was found in a later analysis that first-cohort TCR clusters tended to co-occur in the 130 or so validation repertoires.

Details on this clone: Its antigen is not known.

TCRdb keeps only in-frame clones here, not all; method: immunoSEQ multiplex PCR. The data show some 140,000 clones, about 80% seen once. From germline, CDR1 is LNHNV and CDR2 YYDKDF (reference sequence). CDR3 length: 15 residues. The V and J ends lost 5 bases and 5 bases respectively, with 18 bases between them. This receptor was identified in a man aged 25 to 40 in good health and CMV-seropositive. The chain couples TRBV15 to TRBJ1-1; perhaps TRBD1 as D (6 bases). The specimen was PBMCs. As DNA, the CDR3 is TGTGCCACCAGCGTTGCGGGGGGGGCGCGTACTGAAGCTTTCTTT. It yields the protein CATSVAGGARTEAFF.